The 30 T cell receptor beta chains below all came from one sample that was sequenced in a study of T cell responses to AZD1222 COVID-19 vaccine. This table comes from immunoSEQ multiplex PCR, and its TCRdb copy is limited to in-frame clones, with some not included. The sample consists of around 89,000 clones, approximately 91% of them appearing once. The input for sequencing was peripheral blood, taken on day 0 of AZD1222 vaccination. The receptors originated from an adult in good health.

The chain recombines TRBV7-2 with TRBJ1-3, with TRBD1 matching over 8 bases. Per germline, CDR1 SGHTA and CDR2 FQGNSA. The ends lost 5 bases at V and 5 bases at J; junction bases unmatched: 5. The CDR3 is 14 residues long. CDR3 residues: CASSPDRGRNTIYF. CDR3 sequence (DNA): TGTGCCAGCAGCCCCGACAGGGGACGAAACACCATATATTTT.

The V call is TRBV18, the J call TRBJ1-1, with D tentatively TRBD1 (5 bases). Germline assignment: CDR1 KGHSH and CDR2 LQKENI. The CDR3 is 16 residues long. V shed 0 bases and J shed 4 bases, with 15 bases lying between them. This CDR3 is CASSPPGGGGGTEAFF. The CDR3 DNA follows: TGTGCCAGCTCACCACCGGGCGGGGGGGGAGGCACTGAAGCTTTCTTT.

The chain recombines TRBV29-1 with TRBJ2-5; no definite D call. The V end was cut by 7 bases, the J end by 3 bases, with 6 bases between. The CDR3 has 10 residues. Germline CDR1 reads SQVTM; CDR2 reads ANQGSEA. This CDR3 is CSAHEETQYF. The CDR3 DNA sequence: TGCAGCGCCCATGAAGAGACCCAGTACTTC.

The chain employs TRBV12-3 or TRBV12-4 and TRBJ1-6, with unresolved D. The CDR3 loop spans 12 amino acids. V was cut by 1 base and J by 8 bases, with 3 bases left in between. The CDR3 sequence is CASSLEHSPLHF. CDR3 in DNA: TGTGCCAGCAGTTTAGAGCATTCACCCCTCCACTTT.

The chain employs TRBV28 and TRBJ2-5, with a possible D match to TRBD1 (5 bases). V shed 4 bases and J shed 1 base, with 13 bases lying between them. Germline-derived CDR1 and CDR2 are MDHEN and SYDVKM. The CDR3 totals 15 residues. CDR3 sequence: CASSSHGRVQETQYF. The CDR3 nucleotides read TGTGCCAGCAGTTCCCATGGCAGGGTCCAAGAGACCCAGTACTTC.

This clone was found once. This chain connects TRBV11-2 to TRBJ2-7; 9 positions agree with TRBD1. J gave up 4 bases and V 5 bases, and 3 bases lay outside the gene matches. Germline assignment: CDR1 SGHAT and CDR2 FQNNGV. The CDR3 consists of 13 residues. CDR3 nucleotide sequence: TGTGCCAGCAGCGGGACAGGGTGGTACGAGCAGTACTTC. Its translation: CASSGTGWYEQYF.

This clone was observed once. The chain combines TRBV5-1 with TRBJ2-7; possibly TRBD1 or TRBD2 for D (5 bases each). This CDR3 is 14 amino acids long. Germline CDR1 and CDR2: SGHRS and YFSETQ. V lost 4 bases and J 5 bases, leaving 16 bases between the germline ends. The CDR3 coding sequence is TGCGCCAGCAGCCCTCAGGGAGATATCAACGAGCAGTACTTC. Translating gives CASSPQGDINEQYF.

The CDR3 sequence: CASRPIPWGRMNTEAFF. CDR3 DNA sequence: TGTGCCAGCAGACCCATACCGTGGGGGAGAATGAACACTGAAGCTTTCTTT. The chain recombines TRBV7-9 with TRBJ1-1; TRBD1 is a possible D gene (5 bases). Germline V gives CDR1 SEHNR, CDR2 FQNEAQ (reference sequence). With 6 bases removed from V and 0 bases from J, the gap between germline ends came to 20 bases. The length of the CDR3 is 17 residues. Full variable domain (rest looked up from reference TRBV7-9 and TRBJ1-1): DTGVSQNPRHKITKRGQNVTFRCDPISEHNRLYWYRQTLGQGPEFLTYFQNEAQLEKSRLLSDRFSAERPKGSFSTLEIQRTEQGDSAMYLCASRPIPWGRMNTEAFFGQGTRLTVV.

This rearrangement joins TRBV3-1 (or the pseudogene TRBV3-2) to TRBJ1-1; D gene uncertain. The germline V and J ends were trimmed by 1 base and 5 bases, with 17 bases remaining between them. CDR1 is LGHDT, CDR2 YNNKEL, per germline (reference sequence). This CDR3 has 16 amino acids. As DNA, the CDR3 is TGTGCCAGCAGCCAAGTAGGGTCGTCACCGAGGACTGAAGCTTTCTTT. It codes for CASSQVGSSPRTEAFF.

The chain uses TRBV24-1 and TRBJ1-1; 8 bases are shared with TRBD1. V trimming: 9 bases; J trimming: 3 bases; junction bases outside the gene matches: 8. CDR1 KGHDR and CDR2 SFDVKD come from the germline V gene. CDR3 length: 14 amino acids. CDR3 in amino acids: CATYFKTGDTEAFF. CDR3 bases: TGTGCCACCTACTTTAAGACAGGGGACACTGAAGCTTTCTTT.

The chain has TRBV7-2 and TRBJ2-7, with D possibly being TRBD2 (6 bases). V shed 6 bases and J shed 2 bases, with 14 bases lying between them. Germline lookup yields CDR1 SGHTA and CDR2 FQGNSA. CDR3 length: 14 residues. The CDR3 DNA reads TGTGCCAGCAGTGGGTGGGGGGAAACCTACGAGCAGTACTTC. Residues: CASSGWGETYEQYF.

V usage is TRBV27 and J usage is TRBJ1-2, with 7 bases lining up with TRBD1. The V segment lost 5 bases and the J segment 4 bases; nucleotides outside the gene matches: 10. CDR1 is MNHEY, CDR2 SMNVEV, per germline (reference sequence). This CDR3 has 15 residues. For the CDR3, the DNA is TGTGCCAGCAGTCCCCGGGGACAGCTTGGCTATGGCTACACCTTC. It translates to CASSPRGQLGYGYTF.

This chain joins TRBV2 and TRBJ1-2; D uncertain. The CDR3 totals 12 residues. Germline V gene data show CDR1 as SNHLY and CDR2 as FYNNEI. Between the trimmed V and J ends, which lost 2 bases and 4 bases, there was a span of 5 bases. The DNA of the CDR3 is TGTGCCAGCAGTGAACAGACCTATGGCTACACCTTC. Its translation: CASSEQTYGYTF.

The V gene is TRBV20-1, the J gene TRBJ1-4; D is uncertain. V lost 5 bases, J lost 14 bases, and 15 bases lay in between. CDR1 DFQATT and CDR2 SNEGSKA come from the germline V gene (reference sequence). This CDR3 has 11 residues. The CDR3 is CSAGSTASLFF. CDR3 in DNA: TGCAGTGCTGGTTCGACCGCGAGCCTGTTTTTT.

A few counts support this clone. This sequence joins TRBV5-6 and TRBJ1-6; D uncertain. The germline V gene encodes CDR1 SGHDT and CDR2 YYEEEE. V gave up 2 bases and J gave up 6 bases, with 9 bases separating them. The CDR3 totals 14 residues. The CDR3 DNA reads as TGTGCCAGCAGCTTTGGGTCGGGTAATTCACCCCTCCACTTT. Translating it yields CASSFGSGNSPLHF.

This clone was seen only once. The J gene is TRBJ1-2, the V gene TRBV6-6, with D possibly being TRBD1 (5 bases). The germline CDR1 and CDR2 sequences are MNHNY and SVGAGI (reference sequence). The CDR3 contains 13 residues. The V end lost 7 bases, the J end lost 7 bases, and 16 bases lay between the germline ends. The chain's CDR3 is CASTNEGYLGYTF. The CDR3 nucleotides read TGTGCCAGCACCAACGAGGGGTATCTTGGCTACACCTTC.

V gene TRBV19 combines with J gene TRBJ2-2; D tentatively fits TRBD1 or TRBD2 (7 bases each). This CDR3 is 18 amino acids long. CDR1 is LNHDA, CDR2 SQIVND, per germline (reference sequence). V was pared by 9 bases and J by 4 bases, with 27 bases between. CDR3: CASRGTAHRLALTGELFF. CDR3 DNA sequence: TGTGCCAGCCGGGGGACAGCGCATAGACTAGCTCTCACCGGGGAGCTGTTTTTT.

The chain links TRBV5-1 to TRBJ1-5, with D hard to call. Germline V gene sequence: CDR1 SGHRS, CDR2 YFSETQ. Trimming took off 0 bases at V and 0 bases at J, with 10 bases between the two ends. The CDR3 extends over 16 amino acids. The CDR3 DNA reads TGCGCCAGCAGCTTGGAAGCGGGTATTAGCAATCAGCCCCAGCATTTT. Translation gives CASSLEAGISNQPQHF.

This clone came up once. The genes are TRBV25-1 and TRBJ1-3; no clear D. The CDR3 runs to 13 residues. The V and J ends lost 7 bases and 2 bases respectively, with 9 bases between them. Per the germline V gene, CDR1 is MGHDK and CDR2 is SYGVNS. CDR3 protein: CASISGTGNTIYF. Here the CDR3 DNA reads TGTGCCAGCATTTCGGGAACTGGAAACACCATATATTTT. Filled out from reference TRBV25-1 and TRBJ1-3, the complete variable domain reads EADIYQTPRYLVIGTGKKITLECSQTMGHDKMYWYQQDPGMELHLIHYSYGVNSTEKGDLSSESTVSRIRTEHFPLTLESARPSHTSQYLCASISGTGNTIYFGEGSWLTVV.

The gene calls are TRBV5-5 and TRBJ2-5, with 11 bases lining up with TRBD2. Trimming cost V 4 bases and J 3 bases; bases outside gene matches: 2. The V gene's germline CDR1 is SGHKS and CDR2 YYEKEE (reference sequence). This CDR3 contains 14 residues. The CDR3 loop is CASSATSGEETQYF. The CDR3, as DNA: TGTGCCAGCAGCGCGACTAGCGGGGAAGAGACCCAGTACTTC. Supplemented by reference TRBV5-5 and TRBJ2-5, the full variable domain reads DAGVTQSPTHLIKTRGQQVTLRCSPISGHKSVSWYQQVLGQGPQFIFQYYEKEERGRGNFPDRFSARQFPNYSSELNVNALLLGDSALYLCASSATSGEETQYFGPGTRLLVL.

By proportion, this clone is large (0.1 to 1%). The CDR3 coding sequence is TGTGCCTCACTTCCCGAGACGGGGAACACTGAAGCTTTCTTT. This encodes CASLPETGNTEAFF. The V gene is TRBV30, the J gene TRBJ1-1; D gene unclear. V shed 7 bases and J shed 1 base, with 16 bases lying between them. This CDR3 spans 14 amino acids. The germline V gene encodes CDR1 GTSNPN and CDR2 SVGIG (reference sequence).

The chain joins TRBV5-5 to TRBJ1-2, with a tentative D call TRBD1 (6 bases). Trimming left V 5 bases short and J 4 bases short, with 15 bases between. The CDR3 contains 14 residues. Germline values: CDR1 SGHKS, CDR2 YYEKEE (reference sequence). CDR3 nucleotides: TGTGCCAGCAGTCAGGACAGCCTCCCCTATGGCTACACCTTC. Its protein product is CASSQDSLPYGYTF.

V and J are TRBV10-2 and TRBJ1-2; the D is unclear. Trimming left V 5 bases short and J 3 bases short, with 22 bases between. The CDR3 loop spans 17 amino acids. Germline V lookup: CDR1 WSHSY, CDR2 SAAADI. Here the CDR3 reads CASSPRGVSSLYYGYTF. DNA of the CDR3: TGCGCCAGCAGTCCCCGTGGGGTATCTTCCCTCTACTATGGCTACACCTTC.

CDR3 region: CASSRGGPQYF. The CDR3 region has the DNA TGTGCCAGCAGCCGCGGGGGGCCCCAGTATTTT. The V and J genes are TRBV6-5 and TRBJ2-3, with 8 nucleotides matching TRBD2. Losses at the gene ends were 6 bases for V and 12 bases for J; bases not matched to a gene: 5. CDR1 MNHEY and CDR2 SVGAGI come from the germline V gene. CDR3 size: 11 residues.

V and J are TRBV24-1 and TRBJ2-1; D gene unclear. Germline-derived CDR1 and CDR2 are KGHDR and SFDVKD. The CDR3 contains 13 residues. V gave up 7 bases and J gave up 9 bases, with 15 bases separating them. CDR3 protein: CATRQSGLIEQFF. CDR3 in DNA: TGTGCCACCAGACAATCTGGTCTCATTGAGCAGTTCTTC.

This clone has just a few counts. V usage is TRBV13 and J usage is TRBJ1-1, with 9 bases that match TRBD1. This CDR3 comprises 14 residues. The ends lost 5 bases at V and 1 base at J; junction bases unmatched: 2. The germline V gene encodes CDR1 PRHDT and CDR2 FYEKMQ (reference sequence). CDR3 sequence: CASSLDRGNTEAFF. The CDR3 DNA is TGTGCCAGCAGCCTGGACAGGGGGAACACTGAAGCTTTCTTT.

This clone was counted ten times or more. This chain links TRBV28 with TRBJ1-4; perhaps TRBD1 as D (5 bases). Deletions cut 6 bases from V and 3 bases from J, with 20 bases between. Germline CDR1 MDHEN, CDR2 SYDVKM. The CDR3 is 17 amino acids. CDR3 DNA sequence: TGTGCCAGCAGAAGTAGGGGTTCTTTGGGATCTAATGAAAAACTGTTTTTT. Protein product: CASRSRGSLGSNEKLFF.

The CDR3 protein is CASGPETNYGYTF. The CDR3 DNA reads as TGTGCCAGCGGTCCGGAAACTAACTATGGCTACACCTTC. The chain has TRBV11-1 and TRBJ1-2, with D uncertain. The V gene's germline CDR1 is SGHAT and CDR2 FQDESV (reference sequence). The CDR3 sequence is 13 residues long. V lost 8 bases and J 0 bases, leaving 10 bases between the germline ends. Using reference TRBV11-1 and TRBJ1-2 for the parts outside the CDR3, the full variable domain is EAEVAQSPRYKITEKSQAVAFWCDPISGHATLYWYRQILGQGPELLVQFQDESVVDDSQLPKDRFSAERLKGVDSTLKIQPAELGDSAMYLCASGPETNYGYTFGSGTRLTVV.

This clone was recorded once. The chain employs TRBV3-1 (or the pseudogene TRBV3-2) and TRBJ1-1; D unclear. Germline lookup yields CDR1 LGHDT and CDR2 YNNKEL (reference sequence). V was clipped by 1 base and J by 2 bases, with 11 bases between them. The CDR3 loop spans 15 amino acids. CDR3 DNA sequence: TGTGCCAGCAGCCAAGGGGGAGGGTTAAACACTGAAGCTTTCTTT. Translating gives CASSQGGGLNTEAFF.

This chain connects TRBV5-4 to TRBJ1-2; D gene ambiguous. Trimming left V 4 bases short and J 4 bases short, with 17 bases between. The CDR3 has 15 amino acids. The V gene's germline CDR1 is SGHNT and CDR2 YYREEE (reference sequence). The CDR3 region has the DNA TGTGCCAGCAGCCAACCAGAACGGTCGGGCTATGGCTACACCTTC. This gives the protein CASSQPERSGYGYTF.